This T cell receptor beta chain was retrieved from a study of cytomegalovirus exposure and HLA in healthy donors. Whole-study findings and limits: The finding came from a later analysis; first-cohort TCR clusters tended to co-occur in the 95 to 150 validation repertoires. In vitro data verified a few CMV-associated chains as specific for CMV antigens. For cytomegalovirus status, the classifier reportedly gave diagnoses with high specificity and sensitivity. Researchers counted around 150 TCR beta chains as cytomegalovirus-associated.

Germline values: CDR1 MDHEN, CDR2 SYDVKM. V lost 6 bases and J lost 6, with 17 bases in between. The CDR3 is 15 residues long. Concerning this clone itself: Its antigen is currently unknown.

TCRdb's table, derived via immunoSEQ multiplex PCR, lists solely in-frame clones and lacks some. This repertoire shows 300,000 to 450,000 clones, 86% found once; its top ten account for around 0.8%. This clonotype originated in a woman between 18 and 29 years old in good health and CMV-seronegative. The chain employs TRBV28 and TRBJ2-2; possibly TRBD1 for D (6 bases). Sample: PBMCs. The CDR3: CASRPGTLWAGELFF. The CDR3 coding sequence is TGTGCCAGCAGACCTGGGACACTTTGGGCCGGGGAGCTGTTTTTT.